This entry lists 17 T cell receptor beta chains sequenced from one sample in a study of Ad26.COV2.S vaccination and SARS-CoV-2 variants. As for treatment: 15 to 20 received Ad26.COV2.S at low or high dose, single or two shots; several received placebo; per-sample allocation not given. Each sample was drawn 63 days after the first injection (of vaccine or placebo). Measured with immunoSEQ multiplex PCR; TCRdb has only the in-frame clones, and not every one. Here the sample spans around 400,000 clones, 83% being singletons. Sequenced here: peripheral blood, sampled in a trial of Ad26.COV2.S vaccine versus placebo. The receptors stem from a person between 18 and 60 years old who received the Ad26.COV2.S COVID-19 vaccine or a placebo.

The V gene is TRBV18, the J gene TRBJ1-1; tentative D call: TRBD1 (5 bases). Germline V gene sequence: CDR1 KGHSH, CDR2 LQKENI. Deletions cut 2 bases from V and 1 base from J, with 11 bases between. There are 15 residues in the CDR3. The DNA for the CDR3 is TGTGCCAGCTCACCAATAGGAGGGACGAACACTGAAGCTTTCTTT. Translating it yields CASSPIGGTNTEAFF.

The rearrangement links TRBV6-2 or TRBV6-3 to TRBJ2-5, with 14 bases matching TRBD2. The CDR3 loop spans 17 amino acids. After removal of 5 bases from V and 0 bases from J, the junction contained 5 bases not matched to a gene. Germline CDR1 MNHEY, CDR2 SVGEGT. CDR3 residues: CASSEGLAGVYQETQYF. The CDR3 region has the DNA TGTGCCAGCAGTGAGGGACTAGCGGGGGTATACCAAGAGACCCAGTACTTC.

The chain is built from TRBV6-5 and TRBJ1-2; D not certain. CDR3 length: 15 amino acids. The germline V gene encodes CDR1 MNHEY and CDR2 SVGAGI. V dropped 4 bases and J dropped 5 bases, with 17 bases sitting between them. The CDR3 sequence: CASSSPRVPLYGYTF. The CDR3 coding sequence is TGTGCCAGCAGTTCTCCCCGGGTCCCCCTATATGGCTACACCTTC.

The J gene is TRBJ2-2, the V gene TRBV5-4, with 7 bases identical to TRBD2. The CDR3 runs to 12 residues. Losses at the gene ends were 7 bases for V and 3 bases for J; bases not matched to a gene: 0. The V gene's germline CDR1 is SGHNT and CDR2 YYREEE (reference sequence). The CDR3 region is CASGGDTGELFF. DNA of the CDR3: TGTGCCAGCGGGGGGGACACCGGGGAGCTGTTTTTT.

This clone occurred once. The V gene is TRBV5-1, the J gene TRBJ2-3, with D perhaps matching TRBD2 (6 bases). CDR1 and CDR2 from the germline V gene are SGHRS and YFSETQ. Trimming pared 0 bases from V and 4 bases from J, leaving 15 bases between. The CDR3 consists of 16 residues. The CDR3 nucleotides are TGCGCCAGCAGCTTGGCCGCGGGACCTGCACCAGATACGCAGTATTTT. This translates into CASSLAAGPAPDTQYF.

This chain links TRBV19 with TRBJ1-6; D is undetermined. Germline V gene lookup returns CDR1 LNHDA and CDR2 SQIVND (reference sequence). This CDR3 has 15 residues. V dropped 7 bases and J dropped 0 bases, with 10 bases sitting between them. The DNA for the CDR3 is TGTGCCAGTAACTGGGTCAGCTCCTATAATTCACCCCTCCACTTT. Its protein product is CASNWVSSYNSPLHF.

CDR3 DNA sequence: TGTGCCAGCAGCTCGGGACTAGCGGGGGTCGAGCAGTACTTC. Residues: CASSSGLAGVEQYF. The V and J genes are TRBV7-2 and TRBJ2-7, with TRBD2 matching over 14 bases. The CDR3 loop spans 14 amino acids. Losses at the gene ends were 4 bases for V and 6 bases for J; bases not matched to a gene: 2. Germline lookup yields CDR1 SGHTA and CDR2 FQGNSA.

DNA for the CDR3: TGTGCCAGCAGTGAATACAGGGGGGCGAGGACCGGGGAGCTGTTTTTT. Protein sequence: CASSEYRGARTGELFF. The rearrangement links TRBV25-1 to TRBJ2-2; TRBD1 might be the D (7 bases). Germline values: CDR1 MGHDK, CDR2 SYGVNS. V was trimmed by 0 bases and J by 5 bases, leaving 13 bases between them. This CDR3 spans 16 amino acids.

The chain joins TRBV3-1 (or the pseudogene TRBV3-2) to TRBJ1-1; D unresolved. CDR1 and CDR2 (germline): LGHDT, YNNKEL (reference sequence). The V gene lost 6 bases and the J gene lost 4 bases, with 21 bases spanning the gap. CDR3 size: 16 residues. The CDR3 loop is CASSPRGGRAGTEAFF. CDR3 bases: TGTGCCAGCAGTCCAAGAGGTGGTAGGGCAGGCACTGAAGCTTTCTTT.

Ten or more counts support this clone. This chain links TRBV3-1 (or the pseudogene TRBV3-2) with TRBJ1-2; tentative D call: TRBD1 (5 bases). This CDR3 is 20 amino acids long. Germline CDR1 and CDR2: LGHDT and YNNKEL (reference sequence). Trimming removed 4 bases from V and 2 bases from J, with 29 bases in between. The DNA for the CDR3 is TGTGCCAGCAGCCCCCAGAGGCCTACGAGGGGCGGATTTTCAAACTATGGCTACACCTTC. Translated, it gives CASSPQRPTRGGFSNYGYTF.

V is TRBV29-1 and J is TRBJ1-2; no definite D call. V was trimmed by 5 bases and J by 0 bases, leaving 13 bases between them. Germline V gene sequence: CDR1 SQVTM, CDR2 ANQGSEA. CDR3 length equals 14 residues. CDR3: CSVPTGSANYGYTF. CDR3 nucleotides: TGCAGCGTTCCTACGGGGTCAGCTAACTATGGCTACACCTTC.

This clone was detected only once. This chain connects TRBV19 to TRBJ2-3; D ambiguous. The germline gives CDR1 LNHDA, CDR2 SQIVND (reference sequence). The CDR3 contains 13 residues. The germline V and J ends were trimmed by 1 base and 5 bases, with 7 bases remaining between them. CDR3 in DNA: TGTGCCAGTAGTATAGCCCGACAAGATACGCAGTATTTT. It specifies CASSIARQDTQYF.

This clone has only a few counts. The chain combines TRBV27 with TRBJ1-1; D is undetermined. With 5 bases removed from V and 5 bases from J, the gap between germline ends came to 12 bases. Looked up from germline, CDR1 is MNHEY and CDR2 is SMNVEV (reference sequence). CDR3 length: 13 residues. The DNA of the CDR3 is TGTGCCAGCAGTCAACAGACTTGGACTGAAGCTTTCTTT. This sequence encodes CASSQQTWTEAFF.

The chain combines TRBV18 with TRBJ1-2; TRBD1 matches 8 bases. The junction had 11 bases not matched to a gene; V was cut back by 1 base and J by 4 bases. This CDR3 has 17 residues. Germline V gene sequence: CDR1 KGHSH, CDR2 LQKENI. CDR3 sequence (DNA): TGTGCCAGCTCACCACAAAACCAGGGGGCGCAACCCTATGGCTACACCTTC. Translating it yields CASSPQNQGAQPYGYTF.

The chain uses TRBV11-3 and TRBJ1-1; 8 positions match TRBD1. Germline values: CDR1 SGHNT, CDR2 YENEEA. There are 15 residues in the CDR3. V lost 5 bases, J lost 5 bases, and 10 bases stayed unmatched. In DNA form, the CDR3 reads TGTGCCAGCAGCCCCAGAGGACAGGGCCTTACTGAAGCTTTCTTT. It specifies CASSPRGQGLTEAFF.

The V and J genes are TRBV6-5 and TRBJ1-4, with TRBD1 matching over 7 bases. The germline gives CDR1 MNHEY, CDR2 SVGAGI. The CDR3 sequence is 16 residues long. V dropped 3 bases and J dropped 5; count of bases not matched to a gene: 9. The CDR3 coding sequence is TGTGCCAGCAGTTATACGACCGGGACAGACAATGAAAAACTGTTTTTT. It codes for CASSYTTGTDNEKLFF.

The chain couples TRBV16 to TRBJ1-2, with D hard to call. Germline loops: CDR1 KGHSY, CDR2 FQNENV. Trimming stripped 0 bases from V and 8 bases from J, with 16 bases between. CDR3 length equals 15 residues. The CDR3 region is CASSQSGAASPGYTF. The CDR3 nucleotides are TGTGCCAGCAGCCAATCCGGCGCAGCCTCTCCCGGCTACACCTTC.